This paragraph reports one TCR beta chain. As yet, its antigen is unknown. At one end the junction does not follow the germline gene, possibly because of a read error. The entry originates in a study of cytomegalovirus exposure and HLA in healthy donors. General study findings and limits: It was 150 or so TCR beta chains that were listed as cytomegalovirus-associated. Later genetic work tied a missense DCLRE1C variant to beta-chain V and J trimming.

Researchers ran the PCR with 60 Vbeta and 13 Jbeta primers. The assay was immunoSEQ multiplex PCR, and TCRdb's table has in-frame clones only and misses some. The data contain about 140,000 clones, 82% of them seen just once; the ten biggest clones take up nearly 3.5%. The CDR3 length is 16 residues. CDR1 MNHEY and CDR2 SMNVEV come from the germline V gene (reference sequence). This TCR was recovered from a male donor in good health and CMV-seronegative. The V gene is TRBV27, the J gene TRBJ1-1; 10 bases fit TRBD1. Input material: PBMCs. The CDR3, as DNA: TGTGCCAGCAGCCCACGGACAGGGGGGAGAAACACTGGAGCTTTCTTT. Translated, it gives CASSPRTGGRNTGAFF.